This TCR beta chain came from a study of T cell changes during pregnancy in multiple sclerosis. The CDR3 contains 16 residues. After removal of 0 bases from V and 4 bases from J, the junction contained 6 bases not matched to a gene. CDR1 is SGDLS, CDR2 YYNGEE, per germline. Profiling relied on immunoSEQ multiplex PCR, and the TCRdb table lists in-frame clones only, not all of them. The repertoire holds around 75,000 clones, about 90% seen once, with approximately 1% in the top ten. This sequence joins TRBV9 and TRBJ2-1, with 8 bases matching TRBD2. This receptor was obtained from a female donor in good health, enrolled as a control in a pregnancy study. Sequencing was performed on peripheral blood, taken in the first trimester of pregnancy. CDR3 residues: CASSVARRGAYNEQFF. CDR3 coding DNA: TGTGCCAGCAGCGTAGCACGGCGGGGGGCGTACAATGAGCAGTTCTTC.